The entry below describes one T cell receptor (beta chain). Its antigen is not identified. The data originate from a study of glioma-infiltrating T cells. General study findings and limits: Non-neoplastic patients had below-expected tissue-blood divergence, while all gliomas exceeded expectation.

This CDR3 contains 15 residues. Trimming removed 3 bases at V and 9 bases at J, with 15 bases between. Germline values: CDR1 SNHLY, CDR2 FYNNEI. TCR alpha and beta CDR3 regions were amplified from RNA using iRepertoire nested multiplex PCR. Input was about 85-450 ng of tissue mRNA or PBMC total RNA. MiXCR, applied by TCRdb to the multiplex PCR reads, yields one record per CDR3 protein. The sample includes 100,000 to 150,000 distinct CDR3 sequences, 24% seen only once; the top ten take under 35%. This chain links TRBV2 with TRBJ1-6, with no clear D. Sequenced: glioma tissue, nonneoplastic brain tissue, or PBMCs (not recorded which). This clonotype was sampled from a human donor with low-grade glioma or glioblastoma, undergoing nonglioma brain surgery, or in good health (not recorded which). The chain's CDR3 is CASSESDALISPLHF. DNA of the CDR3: TGTGCCAGCAGTGAGTCAGATGCCCTCATTTCACCCCTCCACTTT.